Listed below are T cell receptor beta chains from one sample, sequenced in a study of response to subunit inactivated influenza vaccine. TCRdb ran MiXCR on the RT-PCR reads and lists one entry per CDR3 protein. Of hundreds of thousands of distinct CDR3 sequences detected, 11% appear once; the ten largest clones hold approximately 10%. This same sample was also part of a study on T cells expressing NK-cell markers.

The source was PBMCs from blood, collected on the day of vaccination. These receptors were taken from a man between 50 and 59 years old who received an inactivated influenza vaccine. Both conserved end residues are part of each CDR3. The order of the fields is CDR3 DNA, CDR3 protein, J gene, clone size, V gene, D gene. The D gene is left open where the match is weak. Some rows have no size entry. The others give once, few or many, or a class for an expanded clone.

DNA: TGTGCCTGGAGTGTACGCGTGACAGATACGCAGTATTTT
CDR3: CAWSVRVTDTQYF
J: TRBJ2-3
size: few
V: TRBV30
D: NA

DNA: TGTGCCAGCAGCCGGGGACAGGGGTCCGCCAAAAACATTCAGTACTTC
CDR3: CASSRGQGSAKNIQYF
J: TRBJ2-4
size: few
V: TRBV11-2
D: TRBD1

DNA: TGCGCCAGCAACGGGGAGGGGCCACCTCAGTACTTC
CDR3: CASNGEGPPQYF
J: TRBJ2-5
size: few
V: TRBV5-1
D: TRBD2

DNA: TGCGCCAGCCGGACAGTTTCAACGTCCGAGACCCAGTACTTC
CDR3: CASRTVSTSETQYF
J: TRBJ2-5
size: many
V: TRBV5-1
D: NA

DNA: TGCAGTGCTTCTGTAGCGGGAGGTAGGGCAGATACGCAGTATTTT
CDR3: CSASVAGGRADTQYF
J: TRBJ2-3
size: few
V: TRBV20-1
D: TRBD2

DNA: TGTGCCAGCAGTCCGAGCGGGAGGCACTACGAGCAGTACTTC
CDR3: CASSPSGRHYEQYF
J: TRBJ2-7
size: NA
V: TRBV12-3/TRBV12-4
D: TRBD2

DNA: TGTGCCAGCAGCCTAGAAGGGACCTTTCTCACTGAAGCTTTCTTT
CDR3: CASSLEGTFLTEAFF
J: TRBJ1-1
size: NA
V: TRBV7-2
D: NA

DNA: TGTGCCAGCAGTGGGGACAAGGGGCTCCACAATGAGCAGTTCTTC
CDR3: CASSGDKGLHNEQFF
J: TRBJ2-1
size: few
V: TRBV6-2/TRBV6-3
D: NA

DNA: TGTGCCACCAGTGATTTGTCCCGGGAGAACACCGGGGAGCTGTTTTTT
CDR3: CATSDLSRENTGELFF
J: TRBJ2-2
size: few
V: TRBV24-1
D: NA

DNA: TGTGCCAGCTTCCTAGGGCTAGCGGACACAGATACGCAGTATTTT
CDR3: CASFLGLADTDTQYF
J: TRBJ2-3
size: NA
V: TRBV7-2
D: TRBD2

DNA: TGCAGTGCGGACCGGGGGGATCAAGATACGCAGTATTTT
CDR3: CSADRGDQDTQYF
J: TRBJ2-3
size: NA
V: TRBV20-1
D: TRBD2

DNA: TGTGCCAGCAGCGGCCAGACTAGCGGGGGGCCAAGCACAGATACGCAGTATTTT
CDR3: CASSGQTSGGPSTDTQYF
J: TRBJ2-3
size: few
V: TRBV11-2
D: TRBD2

DNA: TGTGCCAGCAGCCCGATCGGGGGGAGCTCCTACGAGCAGTACTTC
CDR3: CASSPIGGSSYEQYF
J: TRBJ2-7
size: few
V: TRBV7-9
D: TRBD2

DNA: TGCAGTGCTAGGGAGGGATTAATCGAGCAGTACTTC
CDR3: CSAREGLIEQYF
J: TRBJ2-7
size: NA
V: TRBV20-1
D: NA

DNA: TGTGCCAGCAGCTCATCAGGACTAGCGGGAAACTCCTACAATGAGCAGTTCTTC
CDR3: CASSSSGLAGNSYNEQFF
J: TRBJ2-1
size: many
V: TRBV11-2
D: TRBD2

DNA: TGCAGCGCAGGGACAGGTCTTCTCAATGAGCAGTTCTTC
CDR3: CSAGTGLLNEQFF
J: TRBJ2-1
size: many
V: TRBV29-1
D: TRBD1

DNA: TGTGCCAGCAGCTTATCATCCCTCGGGGAGCAGTTCTTC
CDR3: CASSLSSLGEQFF
J: TRBJ2-1
size: few
V: TRBV7-9
D: NA

DNA: TGTGCCAGCAGCTTAGATACAGGGGGCTGGAGCAATCAGCCCCAGCATTTT
CDR3: CASSLDTGGWSNQPQHF
J: TRBJ1-5
size: NA
V: TRBV7-8
D: TRBD1

DNA: TGTGCCAGCAGCCCGGGCCAGGGATGGGGTCAGCCCCAGCATTTT
CDR3: CASSPGQGWGQPQHF
J: TRBJ1-5
size: NA
V: TRBV7-6
D: NA

DNA: TGCGCCAGCAGAGCGGACAGGGTTTGCACCGGGGAGCTGTTTTTT
CDR3: CASRADRVCTGELFF
J: TRBJ2-2
size: NA
V: TRBV5-1
D: TRBD1

DNA: TGTGCCAGCAGCCAAACTAGCGGGGCATTCACCGGGGAGCTGTTTTTT
CDR3: CASSQTSGAFTGELFF
J: TRBJ2-2
size: few
V: TRBV16
D: TRBD2

DNA: TGCGCCAGCAGTGTATTAGAGGGAAACGAGCAGTACTTC
CDR3: CASSVLEGNEQYF
J: TRBJ2-7
size: few
V: TRBV10-2
D: NA

DNA: TGTGCCAGCCGGTCTGGGGCCAACGTCCTGACTTTC
CDR3: CASRSGANVLTF
J: TRBJ2-6
size: many
V: TRBV7-2
D: NA

DNA: TGTGCCAGCAGCAAAGCGGGGGAGGCAGGACCTTACAATGAGCAGTTCTTC
CDR3: CASSKAGEAGPYNEQFF
J: TRBJ2-1
size: few
V: TRBV21-1
D: NA

DNA: TGTGCCAGCACCACATCCCAGGGGGCGTCCGGGGCCAACGTCCTGACTTTC
CDR3: CASTTSQGASGANVLTF
J: TRBJ2-6
size: NA
V: TRBV6-1
D: TRBD1

DNA: TGTGCCAGCATTGGGGGACCTGTGCTTGGCCAAGAGACCCAGTACTTC
CDR3: CASIGGPVLGQETQYF
J: TRBJ2-5
size: few
V: TRBV5-6
D: NA

DNA: TGTGCCAGCAGTTTAGGAACAGGGGTGGAGGAGACCCAGTACTTC
CDR3: CASSLGTGVEETQYF
J: TRBJ2-5
size: NA
V: TRBV12-3/TRBV12-4
D: TRBD1

DNA: TGTGCCAGCAGTTCCCTCAGACAGGGGGCGCGGGAGACCCAGTACTTC
CDR3: CASSSLRQGARETQYF
J: TRBJ2-5
size: few
V: TRBV27
D: TRBD1

DNA: TGCAGCGTTGGGGCCGGAGGAGAGAGAACCGGGGAGCTGTTTTTT
CDR3: CSVGAGGERTGELFF
J: TRBJ2-2
size: NA
V: TRBV29-1
D: NA

DNA: TGCAGCGTCACCGGGACAGCCTCCTACGAGCAGTACTTC
CDR3: CSVTGTASYEQYF
J: TRBJ2-7
size: NA
V: TRBV29-1
D: TRBD1

DNA: TGCAGTGCTCTACCCCTGGCTAGCGGGAACACAGATACGCAGTATTTT
CDR3: CSALPLASGNTDTQYF
J: TRBJ2-3
size: few
V: TRBV20-1
D: TRBD2

DNA: TGTGCCATCAGTGACCTAGCGGGGGGCACAGATACGCAGTATTTT
CDR3: CAISDLAGGTDTQYF
J: TRBJ2-3
size: many
V: TRBV10-3
D: TRBD2

DNA: TGTGCCAGCAGCTTATATGTCGAGGGGGAAGCTTTCTTT
CDR3: CASSLYVEGEAFF
J: TRBJ1-1
size: NA
V: TRBV7-9
D: NA

DNA: TGCAGTGCTAGAGATCGAGTAGCGGGAGGCACAGATACGCAGTATTTT
CDR3: CSARDRVAGGTDTQYF
J: TRBJ2-3
size: NA
V: TRBV20-1
D: TRBD2

DNA: TGTGCCAGCAGTGGCAGCCTTGGCCAGCCCCAGCATTTT
CDR3: CASSGSLGQPQHF
J: TRBJ1-5
size: few
V: TRBV2
D: NA

DNA: TGTGCCAGCAGAACCAGGGACAGGGAGTATGGCTACACCTTC
CDR3: CASRTRDREYGYTF
J: TRBJ1-2
size: few
V: TRBV12-3/TRBV12-4
D: TRBD1

DNA: TGCGCCAGCAGCGCAACAACAGGGGTCTTAGTTTCCCACACTAATGAGCAGTTCTTC
CDR3: CASSATTGVLVSHTNEQFF
J: TRBJ2-1
size: few
V: TRBV5-1
D: TRBD1

DNA: TGTGCCAGCAGTTTAGGGCAGTATAGCAATCAGCCCCAGCATTTT
CDR3: CASSLGQYSNQPQHF
J: TRBJ1-5
size: many
V: TRBV12-3/TRBV12-4
D: NA

DNA: TGCGCCAGTGGGGGACAGCCGGGACTAGGGGTCAATGAGCAGGTCTTC
CDR3: CASGGQPGLGVNEQVF
J: TRBJ2-1
size: NA
V: TRBV5-1
D: NA

DNA: TGCAGTGCTAGAGTAATAGGGGGCACTGAAGCTTTCTTT
CDR3: CSARVIGGTEAFF
J: TRBJ1-1
size: few
V: TRBV20-1
D: NA